A single sample is the source of the 14 T cell receptor beta chains below, sequenced in a study of blood T cell repertoires in COVID-19. The assay was immunoSEQ multiplex PCR, and TCRdb's table has in-frame clones only and misses some. Of 100,000 to 150,000 clones in the sample, roughly 91% were seen once. What was sequenced was peripheral blood. The source is a human donor in a cohort sampled during active COVID-19.

This sequence joins TRBV2 and TRBJ2-1; 9 bases line up with TRBD1. Trimming cost V 7 bases and J 3 bases; bases outside gene matches: 7. Germline-derived CDR1 and CDR2 are SNHLY and FYNNEI. The CDR3 spans 15 residues. The CDR3 nucleotides read TGTGCCAGCACGTTCTTGGGACAGGGCTACAATGAGCAGTTCTTC. Residues: CASTFLGQGYNEQFF.

V is TRBV24-1 and J is TRBJ1-1; 11 bases match TRBD1. Trimming removed 4 bases from V and 4 bases from J; junction bases left unmatched: 4. CDR1 and CDR2 (germline): KGHDR, SFDVKD. This CDR3 contains 15 residues. The DNA of the CDR3 is TGTGCCACCAGTGAGGCCGGGACAGGGGGCACTGAAGCTTTCTTT. This gives the protein CATSEAGTGGTEAFF.

A remark on this clone: The junction departs from the called germline gene at one end, perhaps through a read error. This sequence joins TRBV9 and TRBJ2-3; D perhaps matches TRBD2 (7 bases). Germline V gene lookup returns CDR1 SGDLS and CDR2 YYNGEE. This CDR3 region has 16 residues. The CDR3 nucleotides read TGTGCCCGCAGCGCCGAAGAGGGGGGGCGGGTAGATACGCAGTATTTT. Residues: CARSAEEGGRVDTQYF.

This sequence joins TRBV10-2 and TRBJ2-1, with TRBD1 matching 9 bases. CDR1 is WSHSY and CDR2 is SAAADI in the germline V gene. After removal of 8 bases from V and 6 bases from J, the junction contained 5 bases not matched to a gene. This CDR3 region has 13 residues. In DNA, the CDR3 is TGCGCCAGCTTGGGACAGGGTATCAATGAGCAGTTCTTC. Residues: CASLGQGINEQFF.

V is TRBV28 and J is TRBJ2-3; 15 nucleotides line up with TRBD2. The V gene's germline CDR1 is MDHEN and CDR2 SYDVKM. With V trimmed by 5 bases and J by 1 base, 7 bases remained unmatched. The CDR3 runs 18 residues. The CDR3 reads CASSAGLAGGGGTDTQYF. CDR3 in DNA: TGTGCCAGCAGTGCGGGACTAGCGGGAGGAGGGGGCACAGATACGCAGTATTTT.

This rearrangement joins TRBV5-1 to TRBJ2-5; 10 bases are shared with TRBD2. The trim removed 7 bases at V and 0 bases at J, leaving 6 bases unmatched. The germline V gene has CDR1 SGHRS and CDR2 YFSETQ. The length of the CDR3 is 15 residues. The CDR3, as DNA: TGCGCCAGCGGACTAGCGGCCCTAAACCAAGAGACCCAGTACTTC. This gives the protein CASGLAALNQETQYF.

V is TRBV29-1 and J is TRBJ1-1; D gene ambiguous. Per the germline V gene, CDR1 is SQVTM and CDR2 is ANQGSEA. This CDR3 contains 14 residues. Trimming cost V 4 bases and J 3 bases, with 15 bases left between them. The CDR3 DNA is TGCAGCGTTGGGTTCGGAGTAACGGACACTGAAGCTTTCTTT. Translating it yields CSVGFGVTDTEAFF.

The rearrangement links TRBV3-1 (or the pseudogene TRBV3-2) to TRBJ2-5, with D perhaps TRBD1 (6 bases). Between the trimmed V and J ends, which lost 1 base and 4 bases, there was a span of 16 bases. The CDR3 has 16 amino acids. Germline CDR1 reads LGHDT; CDR2 reads YNNKEL (reference sequence). The CDR3 region is CASSQAVGAQGETQYF. Written as DNA, the CDR3 is TGTGCCAGCAGCCAAGCCGTGGGGGCTCAGGGAGAGACCCAGTACTTC.

This chain connects TRBV4-1 to TRBJ2-1, with TRBD2 matching 8 bases. With V trimmed by 0 bases and J by 5 bases, 12 bases remained unmatched. This CDR3 is built from 18 residues. Looked up from germline, CDR1 is MGHRA and CDR2 is YSYEKL. CDR3 protein: CASSQDAAWAGGNNEQFF. The CDR3 DNA reads TGCGCCAGCAGCCAAGATGCTGCATGGGCGGGAGGTAACAATGAGCAGTTCTTC.

The rearrangement joins TRBV7-2 to TRBJ2-7, with D tentatively TRBD1 (5 bases). V lost 3 bases and J lost 2, with 14 bases in between. Germline CDR1 and CDR2: SGHTA and FQGNSA. CDR3 length: 15 residues. The CDR3 sequence: CASSLRQSTAYEQYF. Here the CDR3 DNA reads TGTGCCAGCAGCTTGAGACAGTCAACCGCCTACGAGCAGTACTTC.

The chain links TRBV12-5 to TRBJ1-1; tentatively, D is TRBD1 (5 bases). Germline CDR1 LGHNT, CDR2 FRNRAP. This CDR3 has 13 amino acids. Trimming cost V 4 bases and J 2 bases, with 8 bases left between them. CDR3 nucleotide sequence: TGTGCTAGTGGTTCGGGGGTCAACACTGAAGCTTTCTTT. This encodes CASGSGVNTEAFF.

This chain connects TRBV6-5 to TRBJ1-2; 7 bases fit TRBD1. The germline gives CDR1 MNHEY, CDR2 SVGAGI. The CDR3 consists of 14 residues. J was trimmed by 4 bases and V by 7 bases; bases with no gene match: 9. Written as DNA, the CDR3 is TGTGCCAGCAAACAATCGACAGGGATCTATGGCTACACCTTC. Its protein is CASKQSTGIYGYTF.

The chain employs TRBV6-5 and TRBJ1-2, with D possibly being TRBD1 (5 bases). The CDR3 totals 13 residues. The V gene lost 6 bases and the J gene lost 8 bases, with 16 bases spanning the gap. Germline V gene data show CDR1 as MNHEY and CDR2 as SVGAGI. The CDR3 is CASSPTRQSGYTF. In DNA form, the CDR3 reads TGTGCCAGCAGCCCAACCCGACAGTCAGGCTACACCTTC.

This clone was recorded only once. The chain employs TRBV9 and TRBJ2-7; D is unresolved. The germline gives CDR1 SGDLS, CDR2 YYNGEE. Trimming pared 1 base from V and 1 base from J, leaving 6 bases between. CDR3 length: 13 amino acids. The CDR3 spells CASSVIPSYEQYF. The CDR3 nucleotides read TGTGCCAGCAGCGTAATCCCTTCCTACGAGCAGTACTTC.